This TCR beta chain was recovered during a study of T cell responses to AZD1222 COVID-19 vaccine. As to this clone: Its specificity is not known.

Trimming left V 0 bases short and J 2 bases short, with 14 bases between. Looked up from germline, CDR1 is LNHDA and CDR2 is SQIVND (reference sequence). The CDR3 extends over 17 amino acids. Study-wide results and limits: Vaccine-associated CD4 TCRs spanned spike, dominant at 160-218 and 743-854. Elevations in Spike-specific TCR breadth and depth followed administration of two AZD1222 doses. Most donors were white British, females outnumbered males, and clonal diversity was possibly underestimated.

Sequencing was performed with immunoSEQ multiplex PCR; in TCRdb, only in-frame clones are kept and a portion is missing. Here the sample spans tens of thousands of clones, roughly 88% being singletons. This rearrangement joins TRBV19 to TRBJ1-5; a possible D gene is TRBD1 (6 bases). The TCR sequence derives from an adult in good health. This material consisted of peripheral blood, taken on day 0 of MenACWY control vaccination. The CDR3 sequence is CASSIDLQGFGNQPQHF. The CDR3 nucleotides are TGTGCCAGTAGTATAGACCTACAGGGTTTCGGCAATCAGCCCCAGCATTTT. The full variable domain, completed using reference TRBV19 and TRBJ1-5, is DGGITQSPKYLFRKEGQNVTLSCEQNLNHDAMYWYRQDPGQGLRLIYYSQIVNDFQKGDIAEGYSVSREKKESFPLTVTSAQKNPTAFYLCASSIDLQGFGNQPQHFGDGTRLSIL.